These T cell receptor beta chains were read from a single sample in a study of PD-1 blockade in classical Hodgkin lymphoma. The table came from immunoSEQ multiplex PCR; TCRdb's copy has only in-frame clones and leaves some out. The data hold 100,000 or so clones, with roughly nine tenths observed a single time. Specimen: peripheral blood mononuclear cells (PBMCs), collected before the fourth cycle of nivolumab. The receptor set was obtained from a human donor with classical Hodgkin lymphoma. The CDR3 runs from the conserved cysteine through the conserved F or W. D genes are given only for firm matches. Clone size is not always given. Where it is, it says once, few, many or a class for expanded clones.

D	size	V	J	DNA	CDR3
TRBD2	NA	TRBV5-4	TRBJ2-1	TGTGCCAGCAGCTTGGTTCGGAGCGGGGGAGGCCATGAGCAGTTCTTC	CASSLVRSGGGHEQFF
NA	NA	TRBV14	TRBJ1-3	TGTGCCAGCAGCCCCATGGACCGGCTCTCTGGAAACACCATATATTTT	CASSPMDRLSGNTIYF
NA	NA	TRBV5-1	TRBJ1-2	TGCGCCAGCAGCTTGGTCGGCAGTAACTATGGCTACACCTTC	CASSLVGSNYGYTF
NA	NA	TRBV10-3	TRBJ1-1	TGTGCCATCAGTGAGTACGAGGGAACTGAAGCTTTCTTT	CAISEYEGTEAFF
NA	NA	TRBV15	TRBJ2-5	TGTGCCACCAGCAGAGGGGACACCTGGGAAGAGACCCAGTACTTC	CATSRGDTWEETQYF
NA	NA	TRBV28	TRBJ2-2	TGTGCCAGCAGTTTATTCAGGGGCCCGAACACCGGGGAGCTGTTTTTT	CASSLFRGPNTGELFF
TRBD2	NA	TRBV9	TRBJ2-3	TGTGCCAGCAGCGTAGTTCCAGCGGGGTTAGATACGCAGTATTTT	CASSVVPAGLDTQYF
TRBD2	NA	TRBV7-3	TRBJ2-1	TGTGCCAGCAGCTCAGGGACTAGCTATAATGAGCAGTTCTTC	CASSSGTSYNEQFF
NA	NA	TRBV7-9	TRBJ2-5	TGTGCCAGCAGCTTTCAGGGGAGACAAGAGACCCAGTACTTC	CASSFQGRQETQYF
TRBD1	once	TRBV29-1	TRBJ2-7	TGCAGCGCCGAGGACAGGTTTAAGAACGAGCAGTACTTC	CSAEDRFKNEQYF
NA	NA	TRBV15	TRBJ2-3	TGTGCCACCAGCAGAGTTAAGGGGGTAAGCGACACAGATACGCAGTATTTT	CATSRVKGVSDTDTQYF
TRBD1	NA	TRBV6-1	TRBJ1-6	TGTGCCAGCAGTACCGGGACAGATAATTCACCCCTCCACTTT	CASSTGTDNSPLHF
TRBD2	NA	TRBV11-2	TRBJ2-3	TGTGCCAGCAGCTTGGTCGAGGGTAGCGGGGGGCCGGGTACGCAGTATTTT	CASSLVEGSGGPGTQYF
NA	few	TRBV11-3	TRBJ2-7	TGTGCCAGCAGCCCTCAGGGGTACGAGCAGTACTTC	CASSPQGYEQYF
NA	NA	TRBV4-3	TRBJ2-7	TGCGCCAGCAGCCAAGATATAAGCTATTCCTACGAGCAGTACTTC	CASSQDISYSYEQYF
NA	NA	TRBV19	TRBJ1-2	TGTGCCAGTAGTTTGGGGGGCCCGAACTATGGCTACACCTTC	CASSLGGPNYGYTF
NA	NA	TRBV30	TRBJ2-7	TGTGCCTGGAGTACCCCCTTCACCTACGAGCAGTACTTC	CAWSTPFTYEQYF
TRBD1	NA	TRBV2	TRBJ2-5	TGTGCCAGCAGTGGGGACAGGGATGAGACCCAGTACTTC	CASSGDRDETQYF
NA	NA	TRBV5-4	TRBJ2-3	TGTGCCAGCACCCCATGGCGGGGGCAAGGCACAGATACGCAGTATTTT	CASTPWRGQGTDTQYF
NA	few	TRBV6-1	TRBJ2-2	TGTGCCAGCAGCGAAACAGGGGAGGGTGGCGGGGAGCTGTTTTTT	CASSETGEGGGELFF
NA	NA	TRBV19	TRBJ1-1	TGTGCCAGTAGTATTACTGGAGGTTCGGGAACTGAAGCTTTCTTT	CASSITGGSGTEAFF
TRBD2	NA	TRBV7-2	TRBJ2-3	TGTGCCAGCAGGTCTAGCGGGGGGGCAGCAGATACGCAGTATTTT	CASRSSGGAADTQYF
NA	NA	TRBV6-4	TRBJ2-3	TGTGCCAGCAGTGACTCGAGGGGGGCGGATACGCAGTATTTT	CASSDSRGADTQYF
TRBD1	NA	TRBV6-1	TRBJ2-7	TGTGCCAGCAGTGAAGACTTTGGACAGGGCCACGAGCAGTACTTC	CASSEDFGQGHEQYF
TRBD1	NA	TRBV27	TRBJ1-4	TGTGCCAGCAGTTTAGCTCGGACAGGCGATAATGAAAAACTGTTTTTT	CASSLARTGDNEKLFF
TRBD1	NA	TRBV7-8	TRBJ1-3	TGTGCCAGCAGCTTAGTGGGGACAGTGAGCTCTGGAAACACCATATATTTT	CASSLVGTVSSGNTIYF
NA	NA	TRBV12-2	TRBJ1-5	TGTGCAAGTCTGGGGCCCCAGCATTTT	CASLGPQHF
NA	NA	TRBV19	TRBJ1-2	TGTGCCAGTAGGACAGAGCTCCACGGCTACACCTTC	CASRTELHGYTF
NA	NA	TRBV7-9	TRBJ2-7	TGTGCCAGCAGCTTGGGACCTTACTACGAGCAGTACTTC	CASSLGPYYEQYF
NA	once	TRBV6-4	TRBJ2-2	TGTGCCAGCAGTGACGGTCTAGCAGACACCGGGGAGCTGTTTTTT	CASSDGLADTGELFF
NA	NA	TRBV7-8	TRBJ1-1	TGTGCCAGCAGCCAAACCTATGAGGGGGCTGAAGCTTTCTTT	CASSQTYEGAEAFF
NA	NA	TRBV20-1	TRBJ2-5	TGCAGTGCTAGGGCGGGGGAGACCCAGTACTTC	CSARAGETQYF
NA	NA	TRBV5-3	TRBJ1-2	TGTGCCAGAAGCTTGTTGAGAGACAGGCACTATGGCTACACCTTC	CARSLLRDRHYGYTF
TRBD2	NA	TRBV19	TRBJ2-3	TGTGCCAGTAGTATCCCCCCTGCTAGCGGGGGCCTATACGGGCAGTATTTT	CASSIPPASGGLYGQYF
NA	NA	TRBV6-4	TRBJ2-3	TGTGCCAGCAGTGCTAGGGTCACAGATACGCAGTATTTT	CASSARVTDTQYF
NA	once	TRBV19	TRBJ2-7	TGTGCCAGTAGTTTACAGGGACGAGACTACGAGCAGTACTTC	CASSLQGRDYEQYF
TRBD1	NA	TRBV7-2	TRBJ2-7	TGTGCCAGCAGCGGACAGGGGGTTCAGTACTTC	CASSGQGVQYF
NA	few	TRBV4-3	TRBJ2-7	TGCGCCAGCAGCCTCTACCGGGACTGGAGTCTCGAGCAGTACTTC	CASSLYRDWSLEQYF
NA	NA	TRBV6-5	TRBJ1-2	TGTGCCAGCAGTTCGGACAGTTGGGGGGGCTACACCTTC	CASSSDSWGGYTF
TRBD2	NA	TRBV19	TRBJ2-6	TGTGCCAGTAGTATCCCAGGGAGGGTCTATTCTGGGGCCAACGTCCTGACTTTC	CASSIPGRVYSGANVLTF
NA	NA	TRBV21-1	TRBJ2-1	TGTGCCAGCAGCAAACGGGGACACGATGAGCAGTTCTTC	CASSKRGHDEQFF
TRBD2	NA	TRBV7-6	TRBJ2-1	TGTGCCAGCAGCTTGAGCGGGGGGGCTTTTCTAAATGAGCAGTTCTTC	CASSLSGGAFLNEQFF
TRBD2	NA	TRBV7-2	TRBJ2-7	TGTGCCAGCAGCTTAGTGCGGGGGGGCACGGACGAGCAGTACTTC	CASSLVRGGTDEQYF
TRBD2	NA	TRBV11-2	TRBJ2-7	TGTGCCAGCAGCACCCCTAGCGGGGGGGCCCACGAGCAGTACTTC	CASSTPSGGAHEQYF
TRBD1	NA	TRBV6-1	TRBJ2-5	TGTGCCAGCAGTGGTGACAGGGGGGGGGAGACCCAGTACTTC	CASSGDRGGETQYF
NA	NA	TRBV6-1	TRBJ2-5	TGTGCCAGCAGTGAAGCGCTTGAGACCCAGTACTTC	CASSEALETQYF
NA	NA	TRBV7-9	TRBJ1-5	TGTGCCAGCAGCCCAGAGGCACCGAATCAGCCCCAGCATTTT	CASSPEAPNQPQHF
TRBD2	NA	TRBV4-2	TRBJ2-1	TGTGCCAGCAGCCCCGGACTAGCGGGGGGTCGGGGCAATGAGCAGTTCTTC	CASSPGLAGGRGNEQFF
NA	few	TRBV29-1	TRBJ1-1	TGCAGCGTTGATGAGGGGGGCGTCACTGAAGCTTTCTTT	CSVDEGGVTEAFF
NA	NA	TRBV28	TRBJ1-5	TGTGCCAGCAGTTTCCGGATTAGCAATCAGCCCCAGCATTTT	CASSFRISNQPQHF
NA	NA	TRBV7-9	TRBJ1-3	TGTGCCAGCAGCTTAGGAGGGGCGCGGATCTACTCTGGAAACACCATATATTTT	CASSLGGARIYSGNTIYF